The 2 T cell receptor beta chains in this list originate from one sample, sequenced in a study of T-cell reconstitution after alpha-beta-depleted transplantation in children. Preparation of the TCRbeta library involved a method that used unique molecular identifiers. TCRdb independently ran MiXCR on the PCR reads; one entry per CDR3 protein. Of under 300,000 distinct CDR3 sequences in the sample, 11% are singletons; the top ten hold 20% to 30%. The sequences come from peripheral blood, collected 180 days after TCRalphabeta/CD19-depleted stem cell transplant. These receptors all stem from a male patient between 2 and 15 years old who had a stem cell transplant for chronic granulomatous disease, so the T cells may come from the graft donor.

This clonotype has ten or more counts. The J gene is TRBJ2-5, the V gene TRBV12-3 or TRBV12-4, with 8 bases lining up with TRBD1. The CDR3 loop spans 14 amino acids. V lost 2 bases to trimming and J lost 6 bases; unmatched junction nucleotides: 5. This CDR3 reads CASSLQGAKKTQYF. In DNA form, the CDR3 reads TGTGCCAGCAGTTTACAGGGGGCGAAGAAGACCCAGTACTTC.

This clonotype was observed many times. The CDR3 reads CASSQEGRGYGYTF. The CDR3 nucleotides are TGCGCCAGCAGCCAAGAAGGCAGGGGCTATGGCTACACCTTC. This chain connects TRBV4-3 to TRBJ1-2; tentatively, D is TRBD1 (6 bases). Looked up from germline, CDR1 is LGHNA and CDR2 is YSLEER. The CDR3 is made up of 14 amino acids. Trimming removed 0 bases from V and 4 bases from J, with 9 bases in between.